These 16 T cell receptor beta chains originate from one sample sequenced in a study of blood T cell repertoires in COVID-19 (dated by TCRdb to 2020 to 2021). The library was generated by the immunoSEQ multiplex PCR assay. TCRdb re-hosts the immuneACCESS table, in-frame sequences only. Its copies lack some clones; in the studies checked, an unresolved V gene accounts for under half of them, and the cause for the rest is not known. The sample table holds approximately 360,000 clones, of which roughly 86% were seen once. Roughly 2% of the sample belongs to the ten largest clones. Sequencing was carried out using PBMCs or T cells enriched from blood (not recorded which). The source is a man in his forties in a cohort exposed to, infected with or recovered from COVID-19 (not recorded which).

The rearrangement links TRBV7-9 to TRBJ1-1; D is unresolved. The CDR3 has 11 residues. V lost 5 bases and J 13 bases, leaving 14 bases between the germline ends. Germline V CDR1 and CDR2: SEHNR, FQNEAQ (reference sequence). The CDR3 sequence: CASSGSGLDFF. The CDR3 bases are TGTGCCAGCAGCGGATCAGGATTGGATTTCTTT.

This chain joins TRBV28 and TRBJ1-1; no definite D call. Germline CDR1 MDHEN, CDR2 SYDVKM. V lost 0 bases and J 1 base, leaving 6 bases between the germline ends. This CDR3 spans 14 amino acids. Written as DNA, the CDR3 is TGTGCCAGCAGTTTATGGGGCAGGAACACTGAAGCTTTCTTT. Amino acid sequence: CASSLWGRNTEAFF.

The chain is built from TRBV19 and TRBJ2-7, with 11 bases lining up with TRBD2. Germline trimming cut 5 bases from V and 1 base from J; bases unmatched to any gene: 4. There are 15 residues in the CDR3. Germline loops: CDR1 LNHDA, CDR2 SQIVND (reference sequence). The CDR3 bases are TGTGCCAGTAGTTCCCGACTAGCGGGGTCCTACGAGCAGTACTTC. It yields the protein CASSSRLAGSYEQYF.

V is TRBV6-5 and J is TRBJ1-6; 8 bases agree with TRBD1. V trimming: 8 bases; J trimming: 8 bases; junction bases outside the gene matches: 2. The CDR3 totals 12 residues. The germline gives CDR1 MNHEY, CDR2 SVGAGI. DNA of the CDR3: TGTGCCAGCGGCAGGGGGCATTCACCCCTCCACTTT. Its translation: CASGRGHSPLHF.

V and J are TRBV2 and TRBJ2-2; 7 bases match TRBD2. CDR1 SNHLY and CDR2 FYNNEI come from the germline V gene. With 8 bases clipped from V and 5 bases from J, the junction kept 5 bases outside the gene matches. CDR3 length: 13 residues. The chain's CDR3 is CASEPGGTGELFF. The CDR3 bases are TGTGCCAGCGAACCGGGGGGAACCGGGGAGCTGTTTTTT. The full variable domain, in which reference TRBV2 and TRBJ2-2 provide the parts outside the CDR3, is EPEVTQTPSHQVTQMGQEVILRCVPISNHLYFYWYRQILGQKVEFLVSFYNNEISEKSEIFDDQFSVERPDGSNFTLKIRSTKLEDSAMYFCASEPGGTGELFFGEGSRLTVL.

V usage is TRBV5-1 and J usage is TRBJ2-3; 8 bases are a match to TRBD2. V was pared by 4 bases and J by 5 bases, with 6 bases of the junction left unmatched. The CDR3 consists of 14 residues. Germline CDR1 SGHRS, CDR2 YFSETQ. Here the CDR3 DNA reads TGCGCCAGCAGCCCATTAGCGGGGCAAGATACGCAGTATTTT. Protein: CASSPLAGQDTQYF.

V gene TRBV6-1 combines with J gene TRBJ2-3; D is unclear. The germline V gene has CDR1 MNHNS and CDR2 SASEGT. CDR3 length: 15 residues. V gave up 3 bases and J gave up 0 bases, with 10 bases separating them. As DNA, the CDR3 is TGTGCCAGCAGTGAGGGCAGGCATAGCACAGATACGCAGTATTTT. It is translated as CASSEGRHSTDTQYF.

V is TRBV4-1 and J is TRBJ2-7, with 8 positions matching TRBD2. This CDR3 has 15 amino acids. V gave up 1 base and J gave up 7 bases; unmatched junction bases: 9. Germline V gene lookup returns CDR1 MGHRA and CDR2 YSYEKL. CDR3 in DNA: TGCGCCAGCAGCCAAGGAACGACGGGAGGGTGGGAGCAGTACTTC. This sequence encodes CASSQGTTGGWEQYF.

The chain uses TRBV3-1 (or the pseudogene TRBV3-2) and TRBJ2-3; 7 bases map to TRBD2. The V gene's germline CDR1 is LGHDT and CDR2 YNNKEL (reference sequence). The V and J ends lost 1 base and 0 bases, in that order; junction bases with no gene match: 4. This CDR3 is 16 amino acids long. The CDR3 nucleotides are TGTGCCAGCAGCCAAGGCGCTAGCGGAAGCACAGATACGCAGTATTTT. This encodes CASSQGASGSTDTQYF.

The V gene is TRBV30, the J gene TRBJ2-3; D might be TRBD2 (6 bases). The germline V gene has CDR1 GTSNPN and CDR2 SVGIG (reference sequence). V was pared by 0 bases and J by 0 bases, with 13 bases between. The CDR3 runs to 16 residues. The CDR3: CAWSVLPGTSTDTQYF. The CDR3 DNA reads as TGTGCCTGGAGTGTACTTCCGGGGACTAGCACAGATACGCAGTATTTT.

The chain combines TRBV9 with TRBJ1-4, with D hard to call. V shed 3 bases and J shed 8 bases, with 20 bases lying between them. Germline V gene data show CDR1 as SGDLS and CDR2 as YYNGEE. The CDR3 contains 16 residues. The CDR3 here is CASSATVQFTREKLFF. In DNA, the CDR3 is TGTGCCAGCAGCGCGACGGTACAATTCACGAGGGAAAAACTGTTTTTT.

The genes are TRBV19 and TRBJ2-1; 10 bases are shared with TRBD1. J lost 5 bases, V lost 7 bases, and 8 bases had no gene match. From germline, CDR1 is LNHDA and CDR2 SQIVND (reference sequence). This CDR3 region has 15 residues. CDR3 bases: TGTGCCAGTACTCCGACAGGGGGCCTTCACAATGAGCAGTTCTTC. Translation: CASTPTGGLHNEQFF.

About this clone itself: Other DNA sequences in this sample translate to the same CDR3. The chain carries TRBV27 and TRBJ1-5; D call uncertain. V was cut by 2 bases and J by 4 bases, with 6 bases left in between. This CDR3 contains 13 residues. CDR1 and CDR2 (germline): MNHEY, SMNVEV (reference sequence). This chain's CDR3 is CASSLTGNQPQHF. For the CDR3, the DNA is TGTGCCAGCAGTTTAACGGGAAATCAGCCCCAGCATTTT.

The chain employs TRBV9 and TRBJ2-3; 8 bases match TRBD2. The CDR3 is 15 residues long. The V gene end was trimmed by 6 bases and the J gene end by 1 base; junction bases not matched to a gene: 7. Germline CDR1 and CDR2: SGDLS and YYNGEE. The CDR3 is CASTFSGKRTDTQYF. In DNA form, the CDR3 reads TGTGCCAGCACCTTTAGCGGGAAACGCACAGATACGCAGTATTTT.

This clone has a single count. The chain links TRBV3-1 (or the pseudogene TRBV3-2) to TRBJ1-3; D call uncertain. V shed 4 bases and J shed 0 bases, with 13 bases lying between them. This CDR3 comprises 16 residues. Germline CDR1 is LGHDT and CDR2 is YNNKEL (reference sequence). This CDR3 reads CASSLRGQFSGNTIYF. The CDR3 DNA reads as TGTGCCAGCAGCCTGAGAGGGCAGTTCTCTGGAAACACCATATATTTT.

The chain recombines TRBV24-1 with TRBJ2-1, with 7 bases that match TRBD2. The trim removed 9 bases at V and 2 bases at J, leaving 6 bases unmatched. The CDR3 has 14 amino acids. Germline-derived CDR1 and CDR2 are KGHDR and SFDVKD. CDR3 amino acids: CATSGGSTYNEQFF. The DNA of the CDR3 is TGTGCCACCTCGGGCGGGAGCACCTACAATGAGCAGTTCTTC.